This TCR beta chain appears in the sequencing data of a study of blood T cell repertoires in COVID-19. Study in general: The United States, Italy and Spain were the sources of the acute and convalescent COVID-19 samples. PBMCs, B-cell-depleted T cells, or T cells were the source of the cDNA or gDNA that made up the material.

In the original processing: Using reference gene primer amplification, nucleated cell counts were estimated. Repertoires were generated with immunoSEQ multiplex PCR, while TCRdb's copy carries only in-frame clones and drops some. Clonal size and the V and J genes are those of that table, whereas D and trimming came from the DNA. The sample has approximately 99,000 clones, around 83% seen once. There are 19 residues in the CDR3. This clonotype originated in a woman aged 70-85 years with acute or convalescent COVID-19. The V gene is TRBV21-1, the J gene TRBJ1-1. TRBV21-1 is annotated as a pseudogene. The source material was peripheral blood. The DNA for the CDR3 is TGTGCCAGCAGCAAACTAACGACGACGGGTAGATGGGGGGACACTGAAGCTTTCTTT. Its protein product is CASSKLTTTGRWGDTEAFF.